One T cell receptor (beta chain) is described in this entry. CDR3 length equals 15 residues. Germline-derived CDR1 and CDR2 are SGHRS and YFSETQ. J lost 1 base, V lost 4 bases, and 5 bases had no gene match. These data originate in a study of control samples from healthy donors and cancer patients. TCRdb keeps only in-frame clones here, not all; method: immunoSEQ multiplex PCR. Here the sample spans approximately 150,000 clones, under 95% being singletons. The material sequenced was blood. The J gene is TRBJ2-7, the V gene TRBV5-1; TRBD1 aligns across 10 bases. This sequence originates from a man in his late teens or twenties in good health. The DNA of the CDR3 is TGCGCCAGCAGCCCCGGGACAGGGGAATCCTACGAGCAGTACTTC. It yields the protein CASSPGTGESYEQYF.